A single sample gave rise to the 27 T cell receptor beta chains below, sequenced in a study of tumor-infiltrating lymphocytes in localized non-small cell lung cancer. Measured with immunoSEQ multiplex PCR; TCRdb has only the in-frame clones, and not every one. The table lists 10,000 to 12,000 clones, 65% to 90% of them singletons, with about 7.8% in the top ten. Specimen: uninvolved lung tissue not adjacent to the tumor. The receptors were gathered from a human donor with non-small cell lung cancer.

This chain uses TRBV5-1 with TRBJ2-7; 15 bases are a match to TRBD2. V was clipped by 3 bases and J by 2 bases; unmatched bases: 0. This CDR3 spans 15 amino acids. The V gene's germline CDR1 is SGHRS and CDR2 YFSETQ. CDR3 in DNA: TGCGCCAGCAGCTGGACTAGCGGGGGGGCCTACGAGCAGTACTTC. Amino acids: CASSWTSGGAYEQYF.

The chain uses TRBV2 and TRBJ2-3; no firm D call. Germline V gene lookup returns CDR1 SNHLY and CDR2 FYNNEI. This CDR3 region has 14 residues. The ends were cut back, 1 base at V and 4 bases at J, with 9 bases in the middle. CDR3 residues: CASSEEVLADTQYF. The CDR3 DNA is TGTGCCAGCAGTGAAGAGGTCCTGGCAGATACGCAGTATTTT.

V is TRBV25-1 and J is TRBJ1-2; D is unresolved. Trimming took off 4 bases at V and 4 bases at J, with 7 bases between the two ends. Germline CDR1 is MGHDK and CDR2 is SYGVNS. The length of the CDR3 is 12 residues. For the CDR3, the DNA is TGTGCCAGCAGTGTCTACGGCTATGGCTACACCTTC. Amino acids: CASSVYGYGYTF.

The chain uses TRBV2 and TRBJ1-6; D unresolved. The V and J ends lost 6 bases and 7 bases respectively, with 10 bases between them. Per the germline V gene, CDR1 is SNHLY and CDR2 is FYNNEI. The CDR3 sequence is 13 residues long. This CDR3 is CASSQSENSPLHF. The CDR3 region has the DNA TGTGCCAGCAGCCAGAGTGAGAATTCACCCCTCCACTTT.

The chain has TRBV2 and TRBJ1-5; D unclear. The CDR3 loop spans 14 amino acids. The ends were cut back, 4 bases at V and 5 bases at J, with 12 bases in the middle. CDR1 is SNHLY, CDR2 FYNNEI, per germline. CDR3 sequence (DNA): TGTGCCAGCAGTGCAGTCACCCAAGATCAGCCCCAGCATTTT. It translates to CASSAVTQDQPQHF. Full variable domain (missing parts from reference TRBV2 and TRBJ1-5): EPEVTQTPSHQVTQMGQEVILRCVPISNHLYFYWYRQILGQKVEFLVSFYNNEISEKSEIFDDQFSVERPDGSNFTLKIRSTKLEDSAMYFCASSAVTQDQPQHFGDGTRLSIL.

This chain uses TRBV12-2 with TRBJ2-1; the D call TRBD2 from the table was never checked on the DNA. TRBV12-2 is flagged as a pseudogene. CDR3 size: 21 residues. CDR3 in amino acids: CASRLTRLAGGPMSSYNEQFF. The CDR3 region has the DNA TGTGCAAGTCGCCTGACCCGACTAGCGGGGGGGCCCATGAGCTCCTACAATGAGCAGTTCTTC.

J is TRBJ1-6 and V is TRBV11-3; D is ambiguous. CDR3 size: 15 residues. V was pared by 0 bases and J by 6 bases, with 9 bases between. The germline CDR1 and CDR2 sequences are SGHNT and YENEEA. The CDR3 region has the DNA TGTGCCAGCAGCTTAGATAACGGCAGTAATTCACCCCTCCACTTT. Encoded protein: CASSLDNGSNSPLHF. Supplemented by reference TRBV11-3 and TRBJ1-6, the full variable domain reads EAGVVQSPRYKIIEKKQPVAFWCNPISGHNTLYWYLQNLGQGPELLIRYENEEAVDDSQLPKDRFSAERLKGVDSTLKIQPAELGDSAVYLCASSLDNGSNSPLHFGNGTRLTVT.

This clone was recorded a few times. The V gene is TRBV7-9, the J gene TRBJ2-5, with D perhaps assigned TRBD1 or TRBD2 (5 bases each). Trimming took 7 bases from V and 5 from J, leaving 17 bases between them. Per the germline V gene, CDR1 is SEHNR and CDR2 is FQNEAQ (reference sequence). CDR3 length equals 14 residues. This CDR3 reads CASTPSGRRETQYF. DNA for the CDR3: TGTGCCAGCACCCCCTCGGGGCGGAGGGAGACCCAGTACTTC. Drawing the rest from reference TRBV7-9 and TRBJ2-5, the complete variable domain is DTGVSQNPRHKITKRGQNVTFRCDPISEHNRLYWYRQTLGQGPEFLTYFQNEAQLEKSRLLSDRFSAERPKGSFSTLEIQRTEQGDSAMYLCASTPSGRRETQYFGPGTRLLVL.

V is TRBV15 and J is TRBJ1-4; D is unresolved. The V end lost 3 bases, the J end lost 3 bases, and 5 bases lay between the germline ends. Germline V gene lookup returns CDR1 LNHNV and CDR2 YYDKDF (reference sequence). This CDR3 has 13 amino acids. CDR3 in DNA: TGTGCCACCAGCAGGCATTCTAATGAAAAACTGTTTTTT. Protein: CATSRHSNEKLFF.

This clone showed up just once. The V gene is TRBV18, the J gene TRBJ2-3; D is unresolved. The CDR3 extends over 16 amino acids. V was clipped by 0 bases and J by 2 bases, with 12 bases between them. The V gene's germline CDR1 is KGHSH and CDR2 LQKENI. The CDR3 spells CASSPPQALSTDTQYF. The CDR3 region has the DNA TGTGCCAGCTCACCACCGCAGGCCCTCTCCACAGATACGCAGTATTTT.

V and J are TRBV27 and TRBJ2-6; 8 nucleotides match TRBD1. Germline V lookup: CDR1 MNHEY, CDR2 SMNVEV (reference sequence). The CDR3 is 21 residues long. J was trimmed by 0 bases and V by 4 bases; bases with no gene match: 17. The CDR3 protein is CASSSVLPWTGSVSGANVLTF. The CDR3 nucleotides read TGTGCCAGCAGTTCCGTCCTCCCTTGGACAGGGAGTGTCTCTGGGGCCAACGTCCTGACTTTC.

The CDR3 DNA reads as TGTGCCAGCTCACCGGGACAGGATGTCTATGGCTACACCTTC. It encodes CASSPGQDVYGYTF. J is TRBJ1-2 and V is TRBV18; 8 bases align to TRBD1. This CDR3 has 14 amino acids. Germline V lookup: CDR1 KGHSH, CDR2 LQKENI. Germline trimming cut 3 bases from V and 4 bases from J; bases unmatched to any gene: 4. The entire variable domain, with the rest obtained from reference TRBV18 and TRBJ1-2, is as follows: NAGVMQNPRHLVRRRGQEARLRCSPMKGHSHVYWYRQLPEEGLKFMVYLQKENIIDESGMPKERFSAEFPKEGPSILRIQQVVRGDSAAYFCASSPGQDVYGYTFGSGTRLTVV.

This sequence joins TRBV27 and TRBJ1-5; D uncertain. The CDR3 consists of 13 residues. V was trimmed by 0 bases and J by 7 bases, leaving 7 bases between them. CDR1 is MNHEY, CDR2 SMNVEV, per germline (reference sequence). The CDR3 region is CASSLSRTQPQHF. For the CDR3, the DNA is TGTGCCAGCAGTTTATCCCGAACCCAGCCCCAGCATTTT.

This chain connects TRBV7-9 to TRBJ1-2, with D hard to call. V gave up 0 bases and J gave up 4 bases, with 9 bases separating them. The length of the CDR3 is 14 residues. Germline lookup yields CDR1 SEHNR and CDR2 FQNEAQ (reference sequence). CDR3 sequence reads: CASSLAPVIYGYTF. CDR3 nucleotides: TGTGCCAGCAGCTTAGCTCCAGTGATCTATGGCTACACCTTC.

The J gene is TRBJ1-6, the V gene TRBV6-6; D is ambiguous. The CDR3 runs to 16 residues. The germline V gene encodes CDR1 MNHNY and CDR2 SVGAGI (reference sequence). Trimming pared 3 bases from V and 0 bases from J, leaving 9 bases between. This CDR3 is CASSYGQSSYNSPLHF. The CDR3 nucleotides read TGTGCCAGCAGTTATGGGCAGAGCTCCTATAATTCACCCCTCCACTTT.

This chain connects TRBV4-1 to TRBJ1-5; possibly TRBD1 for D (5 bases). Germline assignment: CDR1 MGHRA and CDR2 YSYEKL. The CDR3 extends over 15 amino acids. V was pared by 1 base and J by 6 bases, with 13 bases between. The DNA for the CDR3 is TGCGCCAGCAGCCAAGGGGGCGGGGCAGGTCAGCCCCAGCATTTT. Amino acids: CASSQGGGAGQPQHF.

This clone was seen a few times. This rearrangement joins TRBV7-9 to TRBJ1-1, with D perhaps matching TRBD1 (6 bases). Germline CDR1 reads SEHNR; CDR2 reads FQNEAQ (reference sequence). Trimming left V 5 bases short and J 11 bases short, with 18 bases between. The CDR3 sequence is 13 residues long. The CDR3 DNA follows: TGTGCCAGCAGCGGTCCGGGACATTTCTCGGCTTTCTTT. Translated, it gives CASSGPGHFSAFF.

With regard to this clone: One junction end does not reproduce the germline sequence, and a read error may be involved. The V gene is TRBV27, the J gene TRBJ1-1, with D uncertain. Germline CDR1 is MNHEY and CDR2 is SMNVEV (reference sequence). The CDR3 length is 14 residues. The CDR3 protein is CASSNHRANAEAFF. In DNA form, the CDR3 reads TGTGCCAGCAGTAATCATCGGGCGAACGCTGAAGCTTTCTTT.

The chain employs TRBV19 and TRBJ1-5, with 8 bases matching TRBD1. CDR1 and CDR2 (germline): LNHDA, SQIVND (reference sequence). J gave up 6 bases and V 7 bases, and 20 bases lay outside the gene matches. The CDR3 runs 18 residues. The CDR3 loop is CASNHRGGTGGAPQPQHF. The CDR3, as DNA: TGTGCCAGTAATCATAGAGGGGGGACAGGAGGTGCGCCTCAGCCCCAGCATTTT.

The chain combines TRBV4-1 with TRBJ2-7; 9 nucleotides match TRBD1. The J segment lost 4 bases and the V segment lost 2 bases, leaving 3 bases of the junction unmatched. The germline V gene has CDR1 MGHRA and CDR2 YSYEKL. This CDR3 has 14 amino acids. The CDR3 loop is CASSQIDRGYEQYF. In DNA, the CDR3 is TGCGCCAGCAGCCAAATTGACAGGGGGTACGAGCAGTACTTC.

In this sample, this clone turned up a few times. CDR3 nucleotides: TGTGCTAGTGACACAGCCATCAGGACTGAAGCTTTCTTT. Protein: CASDTAIRTEAFF. The chain employs TRBV12-5 and TRBJ1-1; D gene ambiguous. CDR3 length: 13 amino acids. Trimming took 7 bases from V and 5 from J, leaving 14 bases between them. Germline V gene lookup returns CDR1 LGHNT and CDR2 FRNRAP.

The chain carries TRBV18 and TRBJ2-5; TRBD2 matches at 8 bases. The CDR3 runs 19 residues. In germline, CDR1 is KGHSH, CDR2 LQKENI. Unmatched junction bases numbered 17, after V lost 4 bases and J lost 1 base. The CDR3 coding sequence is TGTGCCAGCTCACGTTTCAGTTCAGGAGCGGGGGATATCCAAGAGACCCAGTACTTC. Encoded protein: CASSRFSSGAGDIQETQYF.

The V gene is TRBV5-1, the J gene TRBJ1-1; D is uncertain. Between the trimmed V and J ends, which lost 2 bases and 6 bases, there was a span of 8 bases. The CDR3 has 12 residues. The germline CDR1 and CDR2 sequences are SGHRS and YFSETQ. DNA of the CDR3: TGCGCCAGCAGCTTTAACGCCGCTGAAGCTTTCTTT. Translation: CASSFNAAEAFF.

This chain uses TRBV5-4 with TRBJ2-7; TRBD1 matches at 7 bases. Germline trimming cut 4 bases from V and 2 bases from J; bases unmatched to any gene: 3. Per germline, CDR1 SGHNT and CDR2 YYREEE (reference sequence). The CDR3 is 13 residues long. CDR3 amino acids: CASSHGTAYEQYF. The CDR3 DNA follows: TGTGCCAGCAGCCATGGGACAGCCTACGAGCAGTACTTC.

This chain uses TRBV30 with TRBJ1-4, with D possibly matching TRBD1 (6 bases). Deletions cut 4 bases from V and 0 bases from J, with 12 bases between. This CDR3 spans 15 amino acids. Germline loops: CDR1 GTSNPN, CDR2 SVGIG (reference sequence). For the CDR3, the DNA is TGTGCCTGGAACGGGGGCGGTGCAACTAATGAAAAACTGTTTTTT. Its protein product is CAWNGGGATNEKLFF.

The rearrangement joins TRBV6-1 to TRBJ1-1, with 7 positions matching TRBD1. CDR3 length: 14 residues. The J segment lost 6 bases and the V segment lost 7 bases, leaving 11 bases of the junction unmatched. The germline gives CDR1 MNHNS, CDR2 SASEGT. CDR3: CASTLGQEVAEAFF. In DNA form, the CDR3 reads TGTGCCAGCACTCTTGGACAGGAAGTCGCTGAAGCTTTCTTT.

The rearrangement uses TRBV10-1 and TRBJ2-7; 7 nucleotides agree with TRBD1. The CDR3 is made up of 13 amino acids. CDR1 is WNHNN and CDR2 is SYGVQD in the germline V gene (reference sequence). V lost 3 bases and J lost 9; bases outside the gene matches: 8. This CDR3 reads CASSEFEGALQYF. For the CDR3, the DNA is TGCGCCAGCAGTGAATTTGAGGGGGCATTGCAGTACTTC.